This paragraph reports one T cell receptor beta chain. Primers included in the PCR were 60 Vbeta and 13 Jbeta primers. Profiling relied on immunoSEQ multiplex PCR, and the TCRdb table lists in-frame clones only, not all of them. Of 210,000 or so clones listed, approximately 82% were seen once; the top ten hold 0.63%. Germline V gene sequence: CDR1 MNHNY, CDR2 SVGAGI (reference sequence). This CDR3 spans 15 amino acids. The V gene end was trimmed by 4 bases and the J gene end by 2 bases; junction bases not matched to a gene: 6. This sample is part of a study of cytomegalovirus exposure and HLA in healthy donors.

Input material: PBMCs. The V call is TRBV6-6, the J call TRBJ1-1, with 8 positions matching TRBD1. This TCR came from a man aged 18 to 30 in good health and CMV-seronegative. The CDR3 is CASSSRGQGNTEAFF. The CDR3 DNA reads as TGTGCCAGCAGTTCCCGAGGACAGGGTAACACTGAAGCTTTCTTT.